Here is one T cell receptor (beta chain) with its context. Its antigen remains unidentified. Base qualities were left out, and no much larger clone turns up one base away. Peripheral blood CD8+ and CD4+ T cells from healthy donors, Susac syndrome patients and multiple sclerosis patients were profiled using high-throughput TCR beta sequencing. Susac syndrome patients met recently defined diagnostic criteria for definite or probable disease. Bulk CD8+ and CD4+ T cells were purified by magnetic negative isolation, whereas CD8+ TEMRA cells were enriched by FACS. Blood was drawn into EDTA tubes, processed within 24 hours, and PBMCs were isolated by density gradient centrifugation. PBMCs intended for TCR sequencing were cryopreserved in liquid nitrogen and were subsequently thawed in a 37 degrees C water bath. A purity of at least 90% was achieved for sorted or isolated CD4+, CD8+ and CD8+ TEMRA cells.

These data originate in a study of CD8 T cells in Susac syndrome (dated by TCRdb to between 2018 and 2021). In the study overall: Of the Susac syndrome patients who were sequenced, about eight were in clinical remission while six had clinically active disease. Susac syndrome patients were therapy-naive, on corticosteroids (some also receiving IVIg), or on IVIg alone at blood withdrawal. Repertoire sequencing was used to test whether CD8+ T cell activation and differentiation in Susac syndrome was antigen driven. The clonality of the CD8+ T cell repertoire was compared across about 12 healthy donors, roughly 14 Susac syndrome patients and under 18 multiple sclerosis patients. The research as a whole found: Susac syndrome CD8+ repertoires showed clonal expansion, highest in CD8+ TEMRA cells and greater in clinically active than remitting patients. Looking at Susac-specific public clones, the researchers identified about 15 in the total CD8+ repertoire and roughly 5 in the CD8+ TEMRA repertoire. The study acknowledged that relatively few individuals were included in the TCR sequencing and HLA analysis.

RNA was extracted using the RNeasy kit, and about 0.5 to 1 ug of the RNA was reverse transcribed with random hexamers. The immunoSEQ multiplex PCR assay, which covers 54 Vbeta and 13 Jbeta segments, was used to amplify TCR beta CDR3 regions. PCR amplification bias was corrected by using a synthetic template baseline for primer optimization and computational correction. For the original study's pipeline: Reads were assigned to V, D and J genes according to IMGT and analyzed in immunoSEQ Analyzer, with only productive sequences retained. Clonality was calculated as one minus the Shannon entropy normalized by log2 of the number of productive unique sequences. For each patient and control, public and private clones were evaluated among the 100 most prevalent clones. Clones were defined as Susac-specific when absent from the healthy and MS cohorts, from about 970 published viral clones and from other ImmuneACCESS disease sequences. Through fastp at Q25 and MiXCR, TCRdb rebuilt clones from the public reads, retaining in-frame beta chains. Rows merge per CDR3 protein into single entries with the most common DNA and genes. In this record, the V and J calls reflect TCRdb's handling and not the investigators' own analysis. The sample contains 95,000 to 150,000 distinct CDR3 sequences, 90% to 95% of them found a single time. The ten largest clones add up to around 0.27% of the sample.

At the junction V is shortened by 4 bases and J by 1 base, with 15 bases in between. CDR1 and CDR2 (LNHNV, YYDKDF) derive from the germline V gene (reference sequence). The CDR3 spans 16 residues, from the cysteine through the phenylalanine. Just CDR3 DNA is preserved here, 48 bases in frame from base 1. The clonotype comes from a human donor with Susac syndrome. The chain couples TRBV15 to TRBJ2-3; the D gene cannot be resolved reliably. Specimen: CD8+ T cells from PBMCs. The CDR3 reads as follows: CATSTTLGMGTDTQYF. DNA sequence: TGTGCCACCAGCACCACCCTAGGGATGGGCACAGATACGCAGTATTTT.